This T cell receptor beta chain was captured by sequencing in a study of T cell responses to AZD1222 COVID-19 vaccine. TCRdb keeps only in-frame clones here, not all; method: immunoSEQ multiplex PCR. The data hold 140,000 or so clones, with about 91% observed a single time. The CDR3 has 14 amino acids. V was shortened by 6 bases and J by 8 bases, with 19 bases between the two germline ends. CDR1 is MDHEN, CDR2 SYDVKM, per germline. The input for sequencing was peripheral blood, taken on day 0 of AZD1222 vaccination. V gene TRBV28 combines with J gene TRBJ1-2, with D possibly matching TRBD1 (5 bases). The TCR comes from an adult in good health. The CDR3 DNA is TGTGCCAGCAGCCTCCGGGGCCCTTACATCGGCTACACCTTC. Protein: CASSLRGPYIGYTF.